This T cell receptor (beta chain) appears in the sequencing data of a study of post-analysis software for immune sequencing data. The wider study: Recorded disease courses covered relapsing-remitting, secondary progressive and progressive-relapsing multiple sclerosis. Some patients had no subtype annotation.

Study results and limitations: F measure grouped same-batch samples tightly together. People with multiple sclerosis had a significantly lower normalized Chao1 diversity than controls did. The five TRBV segments detected at higher frequency in patients than in controls included TRBV5-6, TRBV5-1 and TRBV20-1.

Deletions cut 5 bases from V and 6 bases from J, with 13 bases between. Germline V gives CDR1 LNHDA, CDR2 SQIVND (reference sequence). The CDR3 loop spans 13 amino acids. TCR beta cDNA libraries had unique molecular identifiers. Each sample of roughly 0.9 to 11 million input T cells yielded around 500,000 cDNA molecules, so each molecule approximated one T cell. TCRdb re-derived calls from the PCR reads in MiXCR, one entry per CDR3 protein. The sample yields fewer than 850,000 distinct CDR3 sequences, about 32% seen once. Concerning this clonotype: Its antigen is still unknown.

This TCR was sampled from a girl aged 5-17 years with multiple sclerosis. The rearrangement links TRBV19 to TRBJ1-2; the D gene is possibly TRBD1 (5 bases). The sample taken for sequencing was blood. The CDR3 is CASSPRGRDGYTF. The CDR3 region has the DNA TGTGCCAGTAGTCCCCGGGGACGTGATGGCTACACCTTC. Supplemented by reference TRBV19 and TRBJ1-2, the full variable domain reads DGGITQSPKYLFRKEGQNVTLSCEQNLNHDAMYWYRQDPGQGLRLIYYSQIVNDFQKGDIAEGYSVSREKKESFPLTVTSAQKNPTAFYLCASSPRGRDGYTFGSGTRLTVV.